The clone carrying this TCR beta chain has ten or more counts. The sample comes from a study of neurological immune-mediated disorders. Germline CDR1 SGHRS, CDR2 YFSETQ. V lost 4 bases and J 3 bases, leaving 9 bases between the germline ends. This CDR3 comprises 13 residues. TCRdb recomputed calls from the 5' RACE reads with MiXCR, one row per CDR3 protein. The data show about 70,000 distinct CDR3 sequences, about 3% seen once. Sample: PBMCs. The source is a woman in her forties or fifties with multiple sclerosis. The V gene is TRBV5-1, the J gene TRBJ2-3, with D tentatively TRBD1 or TRBD2 (5 bases each). In DNA, the CDR3 is TGCGCCAGCAGCCCCGGGGCAACAGATACGCAGTATTTT. This codes for CASSPGATDTQYF.